The 10 T cell receptor beta chains below come from one sample, sequenced in a study of cytomegalovirus exposure and HLA in healthy donors. Primers: 60 Vbeta forward and 13 Jbeta reverse. The data were produced by immunoSEQ multiplex PCR, yet TCRdb's version contains in-frame clones alone and is incomplete. Of approximately 160,000 clones in the sample, 80% to 90% were seen once. Sequencing was performed on PBMCs. The source is a woman aged 18-29 years in good health and CMV-seronegative.

The J gene is TRBJ2-5, the V gene TRBV11-1, with a weak D call TRBD1 (6 bases). The germline CDR1 and CDR2 sequences are SGHAT and FQDESV (reference sequence). There are 16 residues in the CDR3. V was pared by 3 bases and J by 2 bases, with 16 bases between. The CDR3 DNA follows: TGTGCCAGCAGCTTGTACAGGGTTGAGGGTCAAGAGACCCAGTACTTC. This sequence encodes CASSLYRVEGQETQYF.

The CDR3 protein is CSVEGGMTASTDTQYF. The CDR3 region has the DNA TGCAGCGTTGAAGGTGGGATGACAGCTAGCACAGATACGCAGTATTTT. The chain joins TRBV29-1 to TRBJ2-3; the D gene is possibly TRBD1 (5 bases). V shed 1 base and J shed 0 bases, with 14 bases lying between them. The CDR3 loop spans 16 amino acids. Germline values: CDR1 SQVTM, CDR2 ANQGSEA.

This sequence joins TRBV5-4 and TRBJ2-5; D not resolved. This CDR3 spans 13 amino acids. The V end was cut by 0 bases, the J end by 5 bases, with 8 bases between. Germline values: CDR1 SGHNT, CDR2 YYREEE (reference sequence). The CDR3 reads CASSLERVETQYF. The CDR3 DNA is TGTGCCAGCAGCTTGGAGCGTGTTGAGACCCAGTACTTC. Combining the CDR3 with reference TRBV5-4 and TRBJ2-5 gives the whole variable domain ETGVTQSPTHLIKTRGQQVTLRCSSQSGHNTVSWYQQALGQGPQFIFQYYREEENGRGNFPPRFSGLQFPNYSSELNVNALELDDSALYLCASSLERVETQYFGPGTRLLVL.

Worth noting for this clone: The same CDR3 also results from other DNA sequences found in this sample. The chain employs TRBV27 and TRBJ2-2, with D possibly matching TRBD2 (6 bases). This CDR3 spans 15 amino acids. With 3 bases removed from V and 5 bases from J, the gap between germline ends came to 13 bases. Germline values: CDR1 MNHEY, CDR2 SMNVEV (reference sequence). As DNA, the CDR3 is TGTGCCAGCAGTTTTCGGGGGAGTAGGACCGGGGAGCTGTTTTTT. Amino acids: CASSFRGSRTGELFF.

This clone is a singleton in its sample. The gene calls are TRBV2 and TRBJ2-1; TRBD2 matches at 13 bases. After removal of 6 bases from V and 6 bases from J, the junction contained 5 bases not matched to a gene. The CDR3 runs to 15 residues. Germline assignment: CDR1 SNHLY and CDR2 FYNNEI. CDR3 nucleotide sequence: TGTGCCAGCAGATTACTAGCGGGGGGGGGCAATGAGCAGTTCTTC. It is translated as CASRLLAGGGNEQFF.

The V call is TRBV18, the J call TRBJ1-4, with 9 bases lining up with TRBD1. CDR1 is KGHSH, CDR2 LQKENI, per germline. This CDR3 is built from 13 residues. V shed 4 bases, J shed 7 bases, and the junction held 1 base outside the gene matches. CDR3 nucleotides: TGTGCCAGCTCACGACAGGGGGGTGAAAAACTGTTTTTT. It translates to CASSRQGGEKLFF.

This chain links TRBV4-1 with TRBJ1-1; possibly TRBD1 for D (6 bases). The CDR3 is made up of 15 amino acids. With 0 bases removed from V and 4 bases from J, the gap between germline ends came to 12 bases. Germline CDR1 reads MGHRA; CDR2 reads YSYEKL. This chain's CDR3 is CASSQDPGDGTEAFF. The DNA for the CDR3 is TGCGCCAGCAGCCAAGATCCAGGGGACGGCACTGAAGCTTTCTTT.

This chain uses TRBV19 with TRBJ2-7, with 10 bases lining up with TRBD1. The CDR3 sequence is 13 residues long. The germline V gene has CDR1 LNHDA and CDR2 SQIVND (reference sequence). The V gene end was trimmed by 3 bases and the J gene end by 6 bases; junction bases not matched to a gene: 2. DNA for the CDR3: TGTGCCAGTAGTATGGGACAGGGGCGCGAGCAGTACTTC. As protein: CASSMGQGREQYF.

The V and J genes are TRBV19 and TRBJ1-5; D is perhaps TRBD1 (6 bases). Germline loops: CDR1 LNHDA, CDR2 SQIVND (reference sequence). V dropped 3 bases and J dropped 3 bases, with 12 bases sitting between them. CDR3 length equals 15 residues. The CDR3 reads CASSIFAGANQPQHF. CDR3 nucleotides: TGTGCCAGTAGTATTTTTGCGGGGGCCAATCAGCCCCAGCATTTT.

The CDR3 is CASSLILGGEQYF. In DNA, the CDR3 is TGTGCCAGCAGCTTAATTCTGGGGGGTGAGCAGTACTTC. This sequence joins TRBV7-3 and TRBJ2-7, with TRBD2 as a possible D gene (6 bases). The CDR3 contains 13 residues. The V end was cut by 1 base, the J end by 7 bases, with 11 bases between. CDR1 and CDR2 from the germline V gene are SGHTA and FQGTGA.